The next 19 T cell receptor beta chains were all read from a single sample in a study of blood T cell repertoires in COVID-19. The assay was immunoSEQ multiplex PCR, and TCRdb's table has in-frame clones only and misses some. This sample carries about 360,000 clones, around 87% of them seen once, and the ten largest clones take about 3%. Source material: peripheral blood. These receptors came from a human donor in a cohort sampled during active COVID-19.

The chain links TRBV30 to TRBJ1-5; 9 bases match TRBD1. Germline CDR1 reads GTSNPN; CDR2 reads SVGIG (reference sequence). V was clipped by 2 bases and J by 4 bases; unmatched bases: 3. The CDR3 is made up of 14 amino acids. DNA for the CDR3: TGTGCCTGGAGTAGGGACAGGGAAAATCAGCCCCAGCATTTT. It is translated as CAWSRDRENQPQHF.

The CDR3 reads CASSSPLAGRLNEQFF. The CDR3 region has the DNA TGTGCCAGCAGCTCCCCCCTAGCGGGGCGGCTAAATGAGCAGTTCTTC. The chain employs TRBV5-4 and TRBJ2-1; TRBD2 matches at 9 bases. Germline loops: CDR1 SGHNT, CDR2 YYREEE (reference sequence). The CDR3 totals 16 residues. V dropped 3 bases and J dropped 7; count of bases not matched to a gene: 11.

The chain employs TRBV28 and TRBJ1-6, with D perhaps TRBD1 (6 bases). The CDR3 runs to 14 residues. The V gene's germline CDR1 is MDHEN and CDR2 SYDVKM. Trimming stripped 3 bases from V and 8 bases from J, with 11 bases between. The CDR3: CASSLTGEYSPLHF. The CDR3 DNA follows: TGTGCCAGCAGTTTGACAGGCGAGTATTCACCCCTCCACTTT.

The table lists this clone with a few counts. CDR3 protein: CASSENMGQGNTEAFF. In nucleotides, the CDR3 is TGTGCCAGCAGTGAAAATATGGGACAGGGGAACACTGAAGCTTTCTTT. The J gene is TRBJ1-1, the V gene TRBV6-1; 9 bases align to TRBD1. Germline CDR1 and CDR2: MNHNS and SASEGT. V trimming: 2 bases; J trimming: 1 base; junction bases outside the gene matches: 5. This CDR3 has 16 residues.

The genes are TRBV2 and TRBJ2-5; TRBD1 is a possible D gene (6 bases). The CDR3 is 15 residues long. The germline CDR1 and CDR2 sequences are SNHLY and FYNNEI. V lost 2 bases and J lost 7, with 17 bases in between. The CDR3 bases are TGTGCCAGCAGTGAACTAGCTGCTGGCAGGGGGACCCAGTACTTC. Translated, it gives CASSELAAGRGTQYF.

The chain employs TRBV5-4 and TRBJ1-2; D might be TRBD1 (5 bases). Looked up from germline, CDR1 is SGHNT and CDR2 is YYREEE (reference sequence). CDR3 length: 13 residues. Trimming took off 2 bases at V and 6 bases at J, with 11 bases between the two ends. Here the CDR3 DNA reads TGTGCCAGCAGCTTTAAGGGGTGGAATGGCTACACCTTC. It yields the protein CASSFKGWNGYTF.

The gene calls are TRBV15 and TRBJ2-7; D perhaps matches TRBD1 (5 bases). V was shortened by 0 bases and J by 5 bases, with 20 bases between the two germline ends. Looked up from germline, CDR1 is LNHNV and CDR2 is YYDKDF (reference sequence). The CDR3 length is 17 residues. The CDR3 DNA follows: TGTGCCACCAGCAGAGATCTCGCTGGCAGGGTGGGGCACGAGCAGTACTTC. It yields the protein CATSRDLAGRVGHEQYF.

The J gene is TRBJ2-3, the V gene TRBV4-1, with TRBD2 as a possible D gene (6 bases). The V end was cut by 0 bases, the J end by 6 bases, with 19 bases between. The germline V gene encodes CDR1 MGHRA and CDR2 YSYEKL. This CDR3 spans 17 amino acids. This CDR3 reads CASSQERGGGGGDTQYF. The CDR3 coding sequence is TGCGCCAGCAGCCAAGAAAGGGGTGGCGGTGGGGGGGATACGCAGTATTTT.

This clone appeared a few times. The chain couples TRBV3-1 (or the pseudogene TRBV3-2) to TRBJ2-3, with 12 bases identical to TRBD2. Germline V lookup: CDR1 LGHDT, CDR2 YNNKEL (reference sequence). The CDR3 spans 17 residues. The J segment lost 1 base and the V segment lost 4 bases, leaving 6 bases of the junction unmatched. CDR3: CASSRRLAGDRTDTQYF. The CDR3 coding sequence is TGTGCCAGCAGCCGACGACTAGCGGGGGACCGCACAGATACGCAGTATTTT.

The chain uses TRBV30 and TRBJ2-1, with 7 positions matching TRBD1. The CDR3 loop spans 14 amino acids. After removal of 1 base from V and 1 base from J, the junction contained 1 base not matched to a gene. The germline CDR1 and CDR2 sequences are GTSNPN and SVGIG (reference sequence). The CDR3 loop reads CAWSGDRSYNEQFF. The CDR3 nucleotides read TGTGCCTGGAGTGGGGACAGATCCTACAATGAGCAGTTCTTC.

The genes are TRBV4-2 and TRBJ2-5; D unresolved. The CDR3 spans 15 residues. V was trimmed by 0 bases and J by 2 bases, leaving 10 bases between them. CDR1 and CDR2 from the germline V gene are LGHNA and YNFKEQ. The CDR3 protein is CASSQDTGTQETQYF. For the CDR3, the DNA is TGTGCCAGCAGCCAAGATACGGGTACTCAAGAGACCCAGTACTTC.

J is TRBJ1-5 and V is TRBV9; 7 positions match TRBD1. The germline V gene encodes CDR1 SGDLS and CDR2 YYNGEE. The length of the CDR3 is 16 residues. Losses at the gene ends were 3 bases for V and 1 base for J; bases not matched to a gene: 7. CDR3 sequence (DNA): TGTGCCAGCAGCGCCGTTCCGACAGGGAGCAATCAGCCCCAGCATTTT. This codes for CASSAVPTGSNQPQHF. The whole variable domain, remainder taken from reference TRBV9 and TRBJ1-5, is DSGVTQTPKHLITATGQRVTLRCSPRSGDLSVYWYQQSLDQGLQFLIQYYNGEERAKGNILERFSAQQFPDLHSELNLSSLELGDSALYFCASSAVPTGSNQPQHFGDGTRLSIL.

This chain joins TRBV4-2 and TRBJ2-1, with 12 bases fitting TRBD2. CDR1 and CDR2 from the germline V gene are LGHNA and YNFKEQ. This CDR3 region has 17 residues. The V gene end was trimmed by 1 base and the J gene end by 8 bases; junction bases not matched to a gene: 9. CDR3 nucleotide sequence: TGTGCCAGCAGCCAAGTGGCTAGCGGGGGGGCCTTCGATGAGCAGTTCTTC. Translated: CASSQVASGGAFDEQFF.

This clone was seen a handful of times. The chain carries TRBV2 and TRBJ2-3; weak D call: TRBD1 (6 bases). V shed 6 bases and J shed 1 base, with 17 bases lying between them. The CDR3 contains 16 residues. Germline loops: CDR1 SNHLY, CDR2 FYNNEI. The CDR3 protein is CASRPGQPRGTDTQYF. The CDR3 nucleotides read TGTGCCAGCAGACCCGGACAGCCCCGGGGCACAGATACGCAGTATTTT. The full variable domain, in which reference TRBV2 and TRBJ2-3 provide the parts outside the CDR3, is EPEVTQTPSHQVTQMGQEVILRCVPISNHLYFYWYRQILGQKVEFLVSFYNNEISEKSEIFDDQFSVERPDGSNFTLKIRSTKLEDSAMYFCASRPGQPRGTDTQYFGPGTRLTVL.

This chain connects TRBV7-9 to TRBJ1-2, with TRBD1 as a possible D gene (5 bases). The CDR3 has 14 amino acids. Deletions cut 7 bases from V and 0 bases from J, with 12 bases between. CDR1 SEHNR and CDR2 FQNEAQ come from the germline V gene (reference sequence). CDR3 nucleotide sequence: TGTGCCAGCACTCCTGGCAGGGCTAACTATGGCTACACCTTC. This sequence encodes CASTPGRANYGYTF.

This clone appeared once. The chain's CDR3 is CASSRSRENEQFF. In DNA form, the CDR3 reads TGTGCCAGTAGCCGATCCAGGGAAAATGAGCAGTTCTTC. The rearrangement links TRBV19 to TRBJ2-1; D possibly corresponds to TRBD1 (5 bases). Germline V lookup: CDR1 LNHDA, CDR2 SQIVND (reference sequence). V gave up 6 bases and J gave up 7 bases, with 13 bases separating them. CDR3 length: 13 residues.

V and J are TRBV5-6 and TRBJ1-2, with TRBD1 identical over 7 bases. The CDR3 has 13 residues. V was pared by 5 bases and J by 6 bases, with 7 bases of the junction left unmatched. From germline, CDR1 is SGHDT and CDR2 YYEEEE. CDR3 sequence (DNA): TGTGCCAGCAGACAGACAGGGTTGGATGGCTACACCTTC. Translated: CASRQTGLDGYTF.

The V call is TRBV5-8, the J call TRBJ2-7; tentatively, D is TRBD2 (6 bases). The CDR3 is made up of 16 amino acids. V was trimmed by 1 base and J by 4 bases, leaving 18 bases between them. CDR1 and CDR2 from the germline V gene are SGHTS and YDEGEE. For the CDR3, the DNA is TGTGCCAGCAGCTTGTGGGGATCCGGGGGAAGATACGAGCAGTACTTC. It encodes CASSLWGSGGRYEQYF.

The chain carries TRBV19 and TRBJ1-6, with D possibly matching TRBD1 (5 bases). Germline lookup yields CDR1 LNHDA and CDR2 SQIVND (reference sequence). V lost 6 bases and J 7 bases, leaving 10 bases between the germline ends. The CDR3 extends over 13 amino acids. The CDR3 nucleotides read TGTGCCAGTAGCCAGAACAGGAATTCACCCCTCCACTTT. Protein sequence: CASSQNRNSPLHF.